This T cell receptor (beta chain) was observed in a study of blood T cells in healthy people across ages. Using a J-beta primer mix together with a sample-barcoded 5' primer, a second PCR was run for about 6 to 11 cycles. TCRdb processed the 5' RACE reads anew with MiXCR; each CDR3 protein has one entry. The sample carries approximately 810,000 distinct CDR3 sequences, less than 35% recorded once. In this sample, this clonotype turned up many times. The CDR3 spans 14 residues. From germline, CDR1 is MNHEY and CDR2 SVGAGI. Unmatched junction bases numbered 5, after V lost 7 bases and J lost 3 bases. Donors ranged from roughly 6 to 90 years old and were healthy Caucasians in Russia.

Sequencing was done on a sample of blood. The V call is TRBV6-5, the J call TRBJ2-2; 7 bases are a match to TRBD1. The sequence was collected from a woman of 80 years or more in good health. For the CDR3, the DNA is TGTGCCAGCATTAAACAGGGGTACACCGGGGAGCTGTTTTTT. Encoded protein: CASIKQGYTGELFF.